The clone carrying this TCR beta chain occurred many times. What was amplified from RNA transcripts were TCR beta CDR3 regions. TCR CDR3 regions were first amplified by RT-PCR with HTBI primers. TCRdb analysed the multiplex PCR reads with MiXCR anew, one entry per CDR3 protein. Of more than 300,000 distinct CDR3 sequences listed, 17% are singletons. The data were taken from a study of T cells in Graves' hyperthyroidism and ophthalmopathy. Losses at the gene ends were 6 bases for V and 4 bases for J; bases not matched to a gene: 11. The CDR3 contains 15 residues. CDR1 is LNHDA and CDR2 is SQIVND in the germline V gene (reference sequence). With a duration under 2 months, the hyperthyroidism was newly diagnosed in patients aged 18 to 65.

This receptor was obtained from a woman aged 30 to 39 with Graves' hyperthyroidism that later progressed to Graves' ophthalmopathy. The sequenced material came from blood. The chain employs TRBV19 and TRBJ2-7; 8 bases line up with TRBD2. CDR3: CASSLGAGEGYEQYF. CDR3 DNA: TGTGCCAGTAGCCTTGGAGCGGGGGAGGGGTACGAGCAGTACTTC.